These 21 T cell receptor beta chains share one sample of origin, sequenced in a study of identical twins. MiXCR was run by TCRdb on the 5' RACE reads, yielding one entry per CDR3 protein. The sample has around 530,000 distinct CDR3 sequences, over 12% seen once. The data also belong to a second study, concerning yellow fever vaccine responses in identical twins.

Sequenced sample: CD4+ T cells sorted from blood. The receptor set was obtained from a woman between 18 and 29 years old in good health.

CDR3 nucleotides: TGTGCCAGCAGCCAAGATGTTAGCGGGGCCCTAGGTACGCAGTATTTT. Protein sequence: CASSQDVSGALGTQYF. This chain uses TRBV4-2 with TRBJ2-3; 8 positions match TRBD2. With V trimmed by 0 bases and J by 8 bases, 10 bases remained unmatched. Germline V gives CDR1 LGHNA, CDR2 YNFKEQ. The length of the CDR3 is 16 residues.

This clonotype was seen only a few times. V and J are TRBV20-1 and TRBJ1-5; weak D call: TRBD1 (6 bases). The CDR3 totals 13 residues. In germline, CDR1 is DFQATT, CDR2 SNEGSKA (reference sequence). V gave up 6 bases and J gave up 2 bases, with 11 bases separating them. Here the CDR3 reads CSAERGGNQPQHF. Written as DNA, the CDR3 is TGCAGTGCCGAAAGGGGGGGCAATCAGCCCCAGCATTTT.

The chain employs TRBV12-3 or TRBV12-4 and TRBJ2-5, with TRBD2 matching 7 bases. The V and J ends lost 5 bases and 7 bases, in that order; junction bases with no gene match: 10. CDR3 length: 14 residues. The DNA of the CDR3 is TGTGCCAGCAGTCCGACTAGCACAAGGGGGACCCAGTACTTC. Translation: CASSPTSTRGTQYF.

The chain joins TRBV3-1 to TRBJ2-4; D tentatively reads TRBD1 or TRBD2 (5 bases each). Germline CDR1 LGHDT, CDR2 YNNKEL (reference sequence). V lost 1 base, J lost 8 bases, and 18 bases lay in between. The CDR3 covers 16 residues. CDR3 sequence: CASSQASLLLGDIQYF. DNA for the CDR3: TGTGCCAGCAGCCAAGCATCACTCCTGTTGGGGGACATTCAGTACTTC.

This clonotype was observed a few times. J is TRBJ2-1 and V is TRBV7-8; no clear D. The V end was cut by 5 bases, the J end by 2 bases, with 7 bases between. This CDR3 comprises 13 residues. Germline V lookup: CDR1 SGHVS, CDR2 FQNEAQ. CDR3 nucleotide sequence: TGTGCCAGCAGCAACCGGACCTACAATGAGCAGTTCTTC. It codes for CASSNRTYNEQFF.

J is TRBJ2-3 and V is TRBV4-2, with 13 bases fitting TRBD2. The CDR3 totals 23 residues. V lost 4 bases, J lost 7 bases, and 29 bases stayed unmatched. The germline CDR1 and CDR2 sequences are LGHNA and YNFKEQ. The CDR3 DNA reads TGTGCCAGCAGCCTAAGCGGGACTAGCGGGACGACCTTAGAGGAAGCAGATTCGAATACGCAGTATTTT. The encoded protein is CASSLSGTSGTTLEEADSNTQYF.

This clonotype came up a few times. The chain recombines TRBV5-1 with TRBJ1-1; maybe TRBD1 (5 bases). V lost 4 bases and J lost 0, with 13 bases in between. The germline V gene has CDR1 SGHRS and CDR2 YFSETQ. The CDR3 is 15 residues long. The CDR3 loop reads CASSTQTEVNTEAFF. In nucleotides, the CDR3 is TGCGCCAGCAGCACCCAGACAGAAGTGAACACTGAAGCTTTCTTT.

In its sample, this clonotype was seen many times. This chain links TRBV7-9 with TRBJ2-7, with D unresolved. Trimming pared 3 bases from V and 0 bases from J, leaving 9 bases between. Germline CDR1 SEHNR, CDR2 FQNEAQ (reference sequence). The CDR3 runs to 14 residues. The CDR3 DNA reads TGTGCCAGCAGCTTGGGCGGCAACTCCTACGAGCAGTACTTC. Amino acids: CASSLGGNSYEQYF. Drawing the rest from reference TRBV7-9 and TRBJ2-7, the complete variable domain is DTGVSQNPRHKITKRGQNVTFRCDPISEHNRLYWYRQTLGQGPEFLTYFQNEAQLEKSRLLSDRFSAERPKGSFSTLEIQRTEQGDSAMYLCASSLGGNSYEQYFGPGTRLTVT.

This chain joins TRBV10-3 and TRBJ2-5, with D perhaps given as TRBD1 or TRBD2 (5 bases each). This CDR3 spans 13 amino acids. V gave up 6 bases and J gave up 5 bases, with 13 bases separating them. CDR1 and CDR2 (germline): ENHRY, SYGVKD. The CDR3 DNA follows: TGTGCCATCAGCTCCGGGACCGGGGAGACCCAGTACTTC. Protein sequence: CAISSGTGETQYF.

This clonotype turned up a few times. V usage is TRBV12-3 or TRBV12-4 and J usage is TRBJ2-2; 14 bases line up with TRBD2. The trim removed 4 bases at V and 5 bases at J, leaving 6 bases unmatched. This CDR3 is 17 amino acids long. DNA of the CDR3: TGTGCCAGCAGTTCAGGACTAGCGGGGGGCAGAACCGGGGAGCTGTTTTTT. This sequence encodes CASSSGLAGGRTGELFF.

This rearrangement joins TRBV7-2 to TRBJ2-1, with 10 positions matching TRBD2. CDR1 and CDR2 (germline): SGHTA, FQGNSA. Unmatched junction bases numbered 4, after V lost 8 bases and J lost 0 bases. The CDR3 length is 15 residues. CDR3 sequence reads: CASLSGGGSYNEQFF. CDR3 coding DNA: TGTGCCAGCTTAAGCGGGGGGGGCTCCTACAATGAGCAGTTCTTC.

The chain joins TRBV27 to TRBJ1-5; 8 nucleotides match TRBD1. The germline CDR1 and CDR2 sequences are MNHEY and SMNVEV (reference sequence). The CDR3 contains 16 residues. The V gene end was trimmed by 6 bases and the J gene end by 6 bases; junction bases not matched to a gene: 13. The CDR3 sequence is CASRPLSGTGLQPQHF. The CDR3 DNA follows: TGTGCCAGCAGACCTTTGTCCGGGACAGGCCTTCAGCCCCAGCATTTT.

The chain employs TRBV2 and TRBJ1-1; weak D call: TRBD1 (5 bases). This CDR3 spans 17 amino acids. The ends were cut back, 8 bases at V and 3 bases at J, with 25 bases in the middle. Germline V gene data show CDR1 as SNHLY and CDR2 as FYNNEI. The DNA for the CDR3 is TGTGCCAGCTGTCCCCAACGGGGGGGACTACAATACACTGAAGCTTTCTTT. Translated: CASCPQRGGLQYTEAFF.

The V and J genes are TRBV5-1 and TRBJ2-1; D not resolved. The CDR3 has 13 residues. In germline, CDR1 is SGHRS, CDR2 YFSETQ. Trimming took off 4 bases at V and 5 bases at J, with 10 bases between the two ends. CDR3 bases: TGCGCCAGCAGCCGTTCGGTGGACAATGAGCAGTTCTTC. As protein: CASSRSVDNEQFF.

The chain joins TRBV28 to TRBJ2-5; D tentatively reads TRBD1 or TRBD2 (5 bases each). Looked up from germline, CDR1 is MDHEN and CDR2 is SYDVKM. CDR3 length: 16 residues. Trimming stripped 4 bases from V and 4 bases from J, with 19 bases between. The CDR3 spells CASSSPLGTPRETQYF. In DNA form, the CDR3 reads TGTGCCAGCAGTTCCCCCCTGGGGACCCCCAGAGAGACCCAGTACTTC.

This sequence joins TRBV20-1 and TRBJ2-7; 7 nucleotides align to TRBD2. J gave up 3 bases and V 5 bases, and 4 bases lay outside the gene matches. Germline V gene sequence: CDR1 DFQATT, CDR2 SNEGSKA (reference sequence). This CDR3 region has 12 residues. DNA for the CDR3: TGCAGTGCTGGAGCGGGATTCTACGAGCAGTACTTC. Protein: CSAGAGFYEQYF.

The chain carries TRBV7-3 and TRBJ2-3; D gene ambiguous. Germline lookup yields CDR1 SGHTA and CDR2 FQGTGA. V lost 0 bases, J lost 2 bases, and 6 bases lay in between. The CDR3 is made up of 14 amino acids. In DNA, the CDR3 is TGTGCCAGCAGCTTAACGGGCGTCACAGATACGCAGTATTTT. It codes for CASSLTGVTDTQYF.

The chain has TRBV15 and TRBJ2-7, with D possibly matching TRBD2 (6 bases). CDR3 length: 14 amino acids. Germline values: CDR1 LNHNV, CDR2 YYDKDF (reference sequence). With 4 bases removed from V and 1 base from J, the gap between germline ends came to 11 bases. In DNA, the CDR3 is TGTGCCACCAGCAAGATGGCGGGGTCCTACGAGCAGTACTTC. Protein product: CATSKMAGSYEQYF.

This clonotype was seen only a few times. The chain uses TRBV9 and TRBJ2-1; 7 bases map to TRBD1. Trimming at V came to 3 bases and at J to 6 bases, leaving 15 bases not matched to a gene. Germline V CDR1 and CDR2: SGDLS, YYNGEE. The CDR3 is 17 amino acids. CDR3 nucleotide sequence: TGTGCCAGCAGCGCGCAAATCACAGGGGCCCCTAGCAATGAGCAGTTCTTC. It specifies CASSAQITGAPSNEQFF. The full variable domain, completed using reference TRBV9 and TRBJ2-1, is DSGVTQTPKHLITATGQRVTLRCSPRSGDLSVYWYQQSLDQGLQFLIQYYNGEERAKGNILERFSAQQFPDLHSELNLSSLELGDSALYFCASSAQITGAPSNEQFFGPGTRLTVL.

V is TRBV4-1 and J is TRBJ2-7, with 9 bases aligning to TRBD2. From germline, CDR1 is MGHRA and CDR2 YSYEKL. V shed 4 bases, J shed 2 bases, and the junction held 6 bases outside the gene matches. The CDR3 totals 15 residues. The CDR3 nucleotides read TGCGCCAGCAGCCCTAGTAGCGGGAGTCCCTACGAGCAGTACTTC. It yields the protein CASSPSSGSPYEQYF.

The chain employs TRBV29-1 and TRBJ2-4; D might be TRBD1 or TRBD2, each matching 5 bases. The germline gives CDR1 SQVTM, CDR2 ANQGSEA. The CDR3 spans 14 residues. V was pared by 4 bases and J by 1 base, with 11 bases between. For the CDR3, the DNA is TGCAGCGTTGCCTCCGGGACGGCCAAAAACATTCAGTACTTC. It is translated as CSVASGTAKNIQYF.